These T cell receptor beta chains were read from a single sample in a study of memory CD4+ T cells and cytomegalovirus serostatus. The repertoire was sequenced with immunoSEQ multiplex PCR; TCRdb's copy has only in-frame clones and lacks some. Here the sample spans 70,000 or so clones, just under 80% being singletons. Sequenced sample: memory CD4+ T cells from blood. The receptors come from an adult in good health and CMV-seropositive. The CDR3 runs from the conserved cysteine through the conserved F or W. Fields, in order: D gene, V gene, CDR3 protein. A D gene is named only where the DNA matches it firmly.

d_call: -; v_call: TRBV30; cdr3_aa: CAWTQQEYNSPLHF
d_call: TRBD2; v_call: TRBV2; cdr3_aa: CASTERGKSGELFF
d_call: -; v_call: TRBV6-5; cdr3_aa: CASSFDMAEGTDTQYF
d_call: -; v_call: TRBV2; cdr3_aa: CASSQGGGSGTTGELFF
d_call: -; v_call: TRBV19; cdr3_aa: CASSIRGTKEDTQYF
d_call: -; v_call: TRBV4-2; cdr3_aa: CASSQGSVGDTEAFF
d_call: -; v_call: TRBV4-3; cdr3_aa: CASSPSALGFGNYGYTF
d_call: -; v_call: TRBV7-9; cdr3_aa: CASSPDGYQPQHF
d_call: -; v_call: TRBV4-3; cdr3_aa: CASSYFGGSTDTQYF
d_call: -; v_call: TRBV7-2; cdr3_aa: CASSFRDSSGNIQYF
d_call: -; v_call: TRBV28; cdr3_aa: CASSLTRDEQYF
d_call: -; v_call: TRBV5-1; cdr3_aa: CASSLGTDGYTF
d_call: -; v_call: TRBV19; cdr3_aa: CASSTPVNRADTQYF
d_call: -; v_call: TRBV7-2; cdr3_aa: CASSLSRGVEKLFF
d_call: TRBD1; v_call: TRBV7-9; cdr3_aa: CASSLARTGENEKLFF
d_call: TRBD2; v_call: TRBV9; cdr3_aa: CASSPDPGLADTQYF
d_call: -; v_call: TRBV7-9; cdr3_aa: CASSAAGTAGRVETQYF
d_call: -; v_call: TRBV11-2; cdr3_aa: CASSFEGKNTEAFF
d_call: TRBD1; v_call: TRBV10-3; cdr3_aa: CAISADPRTGLMFF
d_call: -; v_call: TRBV7-2; cdr3_aa: CASSSGPAETQYF
d_call: TRBD1; v_call: TRBV20-1; cdr3_aa: CSASGDSEAFF
d_call: TRBD1; v_call: TRBV4-2; cdr3_aa: CASSQGEGPGQGGTEAFF
d_call: TRBD1; v_call: TRBV30; cdr3_aa: CVTQGAKGYTF
d_call: -; v_call: TRBV30; cdr3_aa: CAWNQHPPAYEQYF
d_call: -; v_call: TRBV7-9; cdr3_aa: CASSLWDRDGEAFF
d_call: -; v_call: TRBV7-2; cdr3_aa: CASSFQRNSGEQFF
d_call: -; v_call: TRBV5-4; cdr3_aa: CASTEFGTDTQYF
d_call: -; v_call: TRBV6-5; cdr3_aa: CASSLGQLGGNTIYF
d_call: TRBD1; v_call: TRBV6-6; cdr3_aa: CASTNPDRVYGYTF
d_call: -; v_call: TRBV12-5; cdr3_aa: CASGLVLNSGRGVGKNIQYF
d_call: TRBD1; v_call: TRBV5-1; cdr3_aa: CASSLKDRGRIGELFF
d_call: -; v_call: TRBV10-2; cdr3_aa: CASRGYDQVDGYTF
d_call: TRBD1; v_call: TRBV11-3; cdr3_aa: CASSQGQGFSEKLFF
d_call: -; v_call: TRBV6-5; cdr3_aa: CASRTGPGNTIYF
d_call: -; v_call: TRBV19; cdr3_aa: CASISTGANYGYTF
d_call: -; v_call: TRBV6-1; cdr3_aa: CASSAAGVRNQPQHF
d_call: TRBD1; v_call: TRBV6-1; cdr3_aa: CASSEADTGVWEQYF
d_call: TRBD1; v_call: TRBV28; cdr3_aa: CASKGAGPENTIYF
d_call: TRBD2; v_call: TRBV28; cdr3_aa: CASRDTGTSGGAGQFF
d_call: -; v_call: TRBV30; cdr3_aa: CAWSRARDGHYGYTF
d_call: -; v_call: TRBV21-1; cdr3_aa: CASSQGNYYGYTF
d_call: -; v_call: TRBV28; cdr3_aa: CASSPYPRTVLYEQYF
d_call: TRBD1; v_call: TRBV7-6; cdr3_aa: CASSAGQFSGNTIYF
d_call: TRBD1; v_call: TRBV5-1; cdr3_aa: CASRARDRDGYTF
d_call: -; v_call: TRBV7-7; cdr3_aa: CASSPRLQETQYF
d_call: -; v_call: TRBV15; cdr3_aa: CATSTFRRGGGYEQYF
d_call: -; v_call: TRBV11-3; cdr3_aa: CASSSTGTFYGYTF
d_call: -; v_call: TRBV7-2; cdr3_aa: CASSPPRGRDTQYF
d_call: -; v_call: TRBV28; cdr3_aa: CASSSTRGSGANVLTF
d_call: TRBD1; v_call: TRBV2; cdr3_aa: CASGRDRGNQPQHF